The next 14 T cell receptor beta chains were all read from a single sample in a study of cytomegalovirus exposure and HLA in healthy donors. TCRdb's table, derived via immunoSEQ multiplex PCR, lists solely in-frame clones and lacks some. The data contain over 110,000 clones, around 84% of them singletons. Sequenced input: PBMCs. These receptors all come from a man between 18 and 35 years old in good health and CMV-seropositive.

The V and J genes are TRBV21-1 and TRBJ1-4. TRBV21-1 constitutes a pseudogene. This CDR3 is built from 13 residues. The CDR3 sequence is CASSKGRGEKLFF. In nucleotides, the CDR3 is TGTGCCAGCAGCAAAGGTCGAGGGGAAAAACTGTTTTTT.

This chain joins TRBV5-1 and TRBJ2-5; D call uncertain. Trimming pared 0 bases from V and 4 bases from J, leaving 16 bases between. Germline V gene sequence: CDR1 SGHRS, CDR2 YFSETQ. The length of the CDR3 is 16 residues. The CDR3 nucleotides are TGCGCCAGCAGCTTGGCCTCGGTCAGGATGGGAGAGACCCAGTACTTC. The encoded protein is CASSLASVRMGETQYF.

In its sample, this clone was seen once. The chain couples TRBV7-9 to TRBJ1-1; no clear D gene. The germline gives CDR1 SEHNR, CDR2 FQNEAQ (reference sequence). V dropped 5 bases and J dropped 7 bases, with 14 bases sitting between them. The CDR3 has 13 amino acids. The DNA for the CDR3 is TGTGCCAGCAGCCGTCGGGGTCTCTTTGAAGCTTTCTTT. This codes for CASSRRGLFEAFF. Variable domain in full (rest from reference TRBV7-9 and TRBJ1-1): DTGVSQNPRHKITKRGQNVTFRCDPISEHNRLYWYRQTLGQGPEFLTYFQNEAQLEKSRLLSDRFSAERPKGSFSTLEIQRTEQGDSAMYLCASSRRGLFEAFFGQGTRLTVV.

The table lists this clone with a few counts. The CDR3 DNA reads as TGTGCCAGCAGGTGGGGGACAGGGACCTACAATGAGCAGTTCTTC. Its protein product is CASRWGTGTYNEQFF. The chain links TRBV6-1 to TRBJ2-1; 9 positions agree with TRBD1. The CDR3 consists of 15 residues. The V gene end was trimmed by 6 bases and the J gene end by 2 bases; junction bases not matched to a gene: 5. Germline CDR1 reads MNHNS; CDR2 reads SASEGT.

The chain recombines TRBV27 with TRBJ2-1; 8 nucleotides align to TRBD1. V was pared by 7 bases and J by 0 bases, with 8 bases of the junction left unmatched. This CDR3 comprises 16 residues. Germline lookup yields CDR1 MNHEY and CDR2 SMNVEV (reference sequence). CDR3 protein: CASTLGTGSSYNEQFF. Here the CDR3 DNA reads TGTGCCAGCACCTTAGGGACAGGTAGCTCCTACAATGAGCAGTTCTTC.

The J gene is TRBJ1-2, the V gene TRBV5-8, with D possibly being TRBD1 (6 bases). V lost 0 bases and J lost 12, with 24 bases in between. The CDR3 length is 16 residues. Germline CDR1 and CDR2: SGHTS and YDEGEE. The CDR3 reads CASSLARTARSYIDTF. The CDR3 region has the DNA TGTGCCAGCAGCTTGGCCCGGACAGCCAGGTCGTATATCGACACCTTC.

The chain recombines TRBV21-1 with TRBJ1-6; the table names TRBD1, a call not compared with the DNA. TRBV21-1 is a recognized pseudogene. The CDR3 length is 18 residues. CDR3 nucleotide sequence: TGTGCCAGCAGCAAAGCCGGGACAGGGAGCTCCTATAATTCACCCCTCCACTTT. Translated, it gives CASSKAGTGSSYNSPLHF.

This sequence joins TRBV30 and TRBJ1-2; the D is unclear. The V and J ends lost 8 bases and 4 bases respectively, with 14 bases between them. From germline, CDR1 is GTSNPN and CDR2 SVGIG (reference sequence). This CDR3 has 12 amino acids. The CDR3 nucleotides read TGTGCCCGGGAGGTAGGGCTCTATGGCTACACCTTC. Its protein is CAREVGLYGYTF.

This clone was observed many times. CDR3 bases: TGTGCCAGCACCCCTTCGGGGAACGGGGAGCTGTTTTTT. Translation gives CASTPSGNGELFF. This rearrangement joins TRBV2 to TRBJ2-2; weak D call: TRBD2 (5 bases). Trimming cost V 7 bases and J 7 bases, with 13 bases left between them. Germline V gene sequence: CDR1 SNHLY, CDR2 FYNNEI. The CDR3 totals 13 residues.

The genes are TRBV5-1 and TRBJ2-7, with a weak D call TRBD1 (6 bases). V lost 3 bases and J 4 bases, leaving 26 bases between the germline ends. From germline, CDR1 is SGHRS and CDR2 YFSETQ. There are 18 residues in the CDR3. The CDR3 nucleotides read TGCGCCAGCAGCTCCTTGGACCCATGGGACAACCATCGATACGAGCAGTACTTC. Its translation: CASSSLDPWDNHRYEQYF. Full variable domain (rest looked up from reference TRBV5-1 and TRBJ2-7): KAGVTQTPRYLIKTRGQQVTLSCSPISGHRSVSWYQQTPGQGLQFLFEYFSETQRNKGNFPGRFSGRQFSNSRSEMNVSTLELGDSALYLCASSSLDPWDNHRYEQYFGPGTRLTVT.

This clone was recorded a few times. This chain joins TRBV5-1 and TRBJ2-3; 14 positions agree with TRBD2. Trimming took 4 bases from V and 2 from J; bases not matched to a gene: 6. The CDR3 sequence is 17 residues long. CDR1 SGHRS and CDR2 YFSETQ come from the germline V gene. This CDR3 reads CASSRLAGGPSTDTQYF. The CDR3 nucleotides are TGCGCCAGCAGCCGACTAGCGGGGGGGCCTTCCACAGATACGCAGTATTTT.

V usage is TRBV27 and J usage is TRBJ2-6; TRBD1 agrees at 10 bases. This CDR3 has 17 amino acids. V lost 3 bases, J lost 2 bases, and 4 bases stayed unmatched. In germline, CDR1 is MNHEY, CDR2 SMNVEV (reference sequence). The CDR3 sequence is CASSLGQGIPGANVLTF. The CDR3 bases are TGTGCCAGCAGTTTGGGACAGGGGATTCCTGGGGCCAACGTCCTGACTTTC.

The chain recombines TRBV7-8 with TRBJ1-5, with D possibly being TRBD1 (5 bases). Germline-derived CDR1 and CDR2 are SGHVS and FQNEAQ. This CDR3 has 15 amino acids. V lost 5 bases, J lost 5 bases, and 16 bases lay in between. Here the CDR3 DNA reads TGTGCCAGCAGCCCTACGGGGCGGGGGGATCAGCCCCAGCATTTT. Translating it yields CASSPTGRGDQPQHF. Combining the CDR3 with reference TRBV7-8 and TRBJ1-5 gives the whole variable domain GAGVSQSPRYKVAKRGQDVALRCDPISGHVSLFWYQQALGQGPEFLTYFQNEAQLDKSGLPSDRFFAERPEGSVSTLKIQRTQQEDSAVYLCASSPTGRGDQPQHFGDGTRLSIL.

The V and J genes are TRBV27 and TRBJ1-6; D is uncertain. CDR3 length equals 14 residues. Germline assignment: CDR1 MNHEY and CDR2 SMNVEV (reference sequence). Trimming cost V 4 bases and J 8 bases, with 12 bases left between them. In DNA, the CDR3 is TGTGCCAGCAGTTCCCTCAGAATTGATTCACCCCTCCACTTT. Its protein is CASSSLRIDSPLHF.